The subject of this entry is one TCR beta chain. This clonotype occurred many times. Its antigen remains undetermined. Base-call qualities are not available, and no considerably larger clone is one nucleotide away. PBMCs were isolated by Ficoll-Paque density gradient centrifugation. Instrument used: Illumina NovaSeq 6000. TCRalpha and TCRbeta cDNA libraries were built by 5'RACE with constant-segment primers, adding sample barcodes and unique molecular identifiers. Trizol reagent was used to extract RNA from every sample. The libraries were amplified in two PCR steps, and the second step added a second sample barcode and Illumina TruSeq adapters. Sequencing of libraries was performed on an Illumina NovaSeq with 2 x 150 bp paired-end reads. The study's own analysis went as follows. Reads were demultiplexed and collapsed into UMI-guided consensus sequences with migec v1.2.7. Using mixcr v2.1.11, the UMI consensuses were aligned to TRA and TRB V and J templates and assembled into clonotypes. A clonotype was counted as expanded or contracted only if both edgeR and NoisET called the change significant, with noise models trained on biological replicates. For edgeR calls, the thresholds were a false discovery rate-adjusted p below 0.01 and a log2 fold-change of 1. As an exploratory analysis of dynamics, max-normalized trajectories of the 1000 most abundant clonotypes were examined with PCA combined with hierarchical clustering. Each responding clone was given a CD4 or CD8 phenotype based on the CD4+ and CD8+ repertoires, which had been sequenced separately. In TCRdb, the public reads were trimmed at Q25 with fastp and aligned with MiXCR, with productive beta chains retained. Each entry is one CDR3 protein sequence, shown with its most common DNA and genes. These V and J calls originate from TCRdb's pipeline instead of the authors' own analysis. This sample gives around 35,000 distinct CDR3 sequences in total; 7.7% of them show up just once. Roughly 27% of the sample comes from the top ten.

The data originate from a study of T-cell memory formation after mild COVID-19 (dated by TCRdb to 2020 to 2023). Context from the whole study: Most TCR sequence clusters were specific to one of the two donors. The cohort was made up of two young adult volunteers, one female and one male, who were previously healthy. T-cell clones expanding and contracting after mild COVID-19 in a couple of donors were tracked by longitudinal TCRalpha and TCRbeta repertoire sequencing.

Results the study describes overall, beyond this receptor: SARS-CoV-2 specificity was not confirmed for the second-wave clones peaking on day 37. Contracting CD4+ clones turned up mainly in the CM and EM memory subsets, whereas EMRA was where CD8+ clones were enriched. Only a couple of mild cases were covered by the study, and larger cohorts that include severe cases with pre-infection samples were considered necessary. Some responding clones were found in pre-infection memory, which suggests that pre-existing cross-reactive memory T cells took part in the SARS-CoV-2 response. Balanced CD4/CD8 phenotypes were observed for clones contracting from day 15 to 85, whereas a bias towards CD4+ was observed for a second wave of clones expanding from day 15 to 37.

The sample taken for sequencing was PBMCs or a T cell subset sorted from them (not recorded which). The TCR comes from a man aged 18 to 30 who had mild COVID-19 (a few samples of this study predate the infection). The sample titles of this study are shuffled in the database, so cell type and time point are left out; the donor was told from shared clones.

The CDR3 loop reads CASSLTGTGQETQYF. The nucleotide sequence reads TGTGCCAGCAGCTTGACGGGGACAGGGCAAGAGACCCAGTACTTC. In this chain, TRBV7-3 is recombined with TRBJ2-5; TRBD1 fits 9 bases in the junction. Per the germline V gene, SGHTA is the CDR1 and FQGTGA is the CDR2. From the cysteine through the phenylalanine, the CDR3 covers 15 amino acids. This entry keeps only the CDR3 DNA: 45 bases, framed from base 1. Unmatched junction bases come to 4, with V trimmed by 3 bases and J by 2 bases.